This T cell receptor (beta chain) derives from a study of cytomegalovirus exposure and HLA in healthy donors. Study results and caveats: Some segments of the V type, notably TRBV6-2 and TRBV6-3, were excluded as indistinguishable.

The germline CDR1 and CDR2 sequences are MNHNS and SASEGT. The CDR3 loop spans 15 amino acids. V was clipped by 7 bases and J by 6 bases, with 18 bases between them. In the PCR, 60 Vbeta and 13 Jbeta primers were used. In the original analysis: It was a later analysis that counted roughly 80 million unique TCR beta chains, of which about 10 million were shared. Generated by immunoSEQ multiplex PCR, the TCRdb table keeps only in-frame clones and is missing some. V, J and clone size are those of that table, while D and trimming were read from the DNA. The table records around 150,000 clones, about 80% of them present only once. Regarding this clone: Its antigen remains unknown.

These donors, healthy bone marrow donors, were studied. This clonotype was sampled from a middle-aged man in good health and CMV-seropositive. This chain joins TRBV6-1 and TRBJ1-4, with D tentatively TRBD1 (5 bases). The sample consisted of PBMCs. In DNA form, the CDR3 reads TGTGCCAGCACCCAGCGGGGAGGGGCCGATGAAAAACTGTTTTTT. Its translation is CASTQRGGADEKLFF.